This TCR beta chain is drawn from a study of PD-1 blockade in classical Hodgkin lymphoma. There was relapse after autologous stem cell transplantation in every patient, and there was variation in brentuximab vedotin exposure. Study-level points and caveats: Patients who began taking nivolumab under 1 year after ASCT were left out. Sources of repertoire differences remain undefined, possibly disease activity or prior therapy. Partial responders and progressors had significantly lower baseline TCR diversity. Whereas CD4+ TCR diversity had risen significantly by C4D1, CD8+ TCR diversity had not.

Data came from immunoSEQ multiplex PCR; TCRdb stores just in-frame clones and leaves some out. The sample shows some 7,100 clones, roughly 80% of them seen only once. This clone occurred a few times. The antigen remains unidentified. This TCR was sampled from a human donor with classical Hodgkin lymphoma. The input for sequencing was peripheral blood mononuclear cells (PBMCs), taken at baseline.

CDR3 region: CASSVASGWAYEQYF. In DNA, the CDR3 is TGTGCCAGCAGCGTAGCCAGTGGGTGGGCCTACGAGCAGTACTTC. The chain carries TRBV9 and TRBJ2-7; D gene unclear. CDR1 and CDR2 (germline): SGDLS, YYNGEE. The CDR3 runs to 15 residues. Deletions cut 0 bases from V and 2 bases from J, with 12 bases between.